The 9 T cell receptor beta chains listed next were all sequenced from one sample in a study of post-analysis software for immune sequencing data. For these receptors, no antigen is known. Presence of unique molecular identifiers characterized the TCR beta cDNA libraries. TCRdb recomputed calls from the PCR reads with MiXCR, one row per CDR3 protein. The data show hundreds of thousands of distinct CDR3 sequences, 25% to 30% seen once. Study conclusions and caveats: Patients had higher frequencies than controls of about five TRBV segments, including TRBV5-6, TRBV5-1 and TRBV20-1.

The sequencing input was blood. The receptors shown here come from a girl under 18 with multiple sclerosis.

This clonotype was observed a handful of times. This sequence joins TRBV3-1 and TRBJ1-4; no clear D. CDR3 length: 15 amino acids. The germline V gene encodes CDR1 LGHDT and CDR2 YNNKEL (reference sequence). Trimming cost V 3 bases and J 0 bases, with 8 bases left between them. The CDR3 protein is CASSHRGATNEKLFF. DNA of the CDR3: TGTGCCAGCAGCCATCGTGGGGCAACTAATGAAAAACTGTTTTTT.

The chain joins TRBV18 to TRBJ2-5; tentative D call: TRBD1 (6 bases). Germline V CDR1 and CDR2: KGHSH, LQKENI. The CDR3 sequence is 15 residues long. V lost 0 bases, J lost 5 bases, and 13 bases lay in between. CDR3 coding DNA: TGTGCCAGCTCACCACCCGGCAGGGGTGGGGAGACCCAGTACTTC. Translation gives CASSPPGRGGETQYF.

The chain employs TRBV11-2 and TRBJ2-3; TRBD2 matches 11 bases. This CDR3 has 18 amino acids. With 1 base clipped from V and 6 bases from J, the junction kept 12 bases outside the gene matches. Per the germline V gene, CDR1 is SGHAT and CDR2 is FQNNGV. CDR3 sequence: CASSLVGGTSGGMDTQYF. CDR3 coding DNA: TGTGCCAGCAGCTTAGTAGGCGGGACTAGCGGCGGGATGGATACGCAGTATTTT.

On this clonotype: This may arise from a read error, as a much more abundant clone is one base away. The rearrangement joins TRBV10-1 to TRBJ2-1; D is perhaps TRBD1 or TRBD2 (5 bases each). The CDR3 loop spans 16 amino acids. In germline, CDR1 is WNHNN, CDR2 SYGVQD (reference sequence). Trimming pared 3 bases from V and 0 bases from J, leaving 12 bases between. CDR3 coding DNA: TGCGCCAGCAGTGACTTCGGGGCAGTCTCCTACAATGAGCAGTTCTTC. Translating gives CASSDFGAVSYNEQFF.

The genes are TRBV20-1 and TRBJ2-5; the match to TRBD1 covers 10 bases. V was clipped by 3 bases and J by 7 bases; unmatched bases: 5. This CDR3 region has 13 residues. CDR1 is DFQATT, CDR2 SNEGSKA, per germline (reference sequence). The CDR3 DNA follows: TGCAGTGCTAGGAGGACAGGGGGAGGGACCCAGTACTTC. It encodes CSARRTGGGTQYF.

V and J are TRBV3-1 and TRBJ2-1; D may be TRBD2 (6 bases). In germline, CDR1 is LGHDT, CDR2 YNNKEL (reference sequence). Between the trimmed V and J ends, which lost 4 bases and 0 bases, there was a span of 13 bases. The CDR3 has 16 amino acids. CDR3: CASSPHGTASYNEQFF. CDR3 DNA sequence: TGTGCCAGCAGCCCGCACGGGACTGCCTCCTACAATGAGCAGTTCTTC.

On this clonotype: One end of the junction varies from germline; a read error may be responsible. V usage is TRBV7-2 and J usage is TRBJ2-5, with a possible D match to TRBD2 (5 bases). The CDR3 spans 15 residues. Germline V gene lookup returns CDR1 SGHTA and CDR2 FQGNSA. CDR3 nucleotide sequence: TGTGCCAGCAGCTCCGACGGGAAAAGCCAAGAGGCCCAGTACTTC. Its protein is CASSSDGKSQEAQYF.

The CDR3 coding sequence is TGTGCCAGCTCACCACAACTAGCGGGAGGAGGTAGTGAGCAGTTCTTC. Translation gives CASSPQLAGGGSEQFF. The rearrangement uses TRBV18 and TRBJ2-1, with 12 positions matching TRBD2. V was pared by 1 base and J by 9 bases, with 7 bases of the junction left unmatched. This CDR3 has 16 residues. Germline CDR1 and CDR2: KGHSH and LQKENI.

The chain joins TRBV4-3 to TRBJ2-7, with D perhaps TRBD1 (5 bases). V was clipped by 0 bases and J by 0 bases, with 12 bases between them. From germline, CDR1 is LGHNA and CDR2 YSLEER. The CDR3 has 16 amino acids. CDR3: CASSQERTTFSYEQYF. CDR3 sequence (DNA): TGCGCCAGCAGCCAAGAGAGGACAACCTTCTCCTACGAGCAGTACTTC.